This is a list of T cell receptor beta chains from one sample in a study of monozygotic twins with inflammatory bowel disease. Reprocessing the 5' RACE reads, TCRdb reports a single entry for every CDR3 protein and omits DNA. The table for this sample gives 350,000 to 500,000 distinct CDR3 sequences. The specimen sequenced was blood. The receptor source for this set is a human donor with ulcerative colitis or Crohn's disease, or a healthy co-twin of an affected twin (not recorded which). Both conserved end residues are part of each CDR3. Fields, in order: J gene, V gene, CDR3 protein.

j_call: TRBJ2-7; v_call: TRBV12-5; cdr3_aa: CASGLAGSYEQYF
j_call: TRBJ2-1; v_call: TRBV29-1; cdr3_aa: CSVEDLRLNFDEQFF
j_call: TRBJ2-5; v_call: TRBV28; cdr3_aa: CASSLGLVLQETQYF
j_call: TRBJ2-3; v_call: TRBV7-9; cdr3_aa: CASSLVGRAPDTQYF
j_call: TRBJ1-1; v_call: TRBV10-3; cdr3_aa: CAIRARDTEAFF
j_call: TRBJ1-1; v_call: TRBV29-1; cdr3_aa: CSVSGTLQTEAFF
j_call: TRBJ2-7; v_call: TRBV6-1; cdr3_aa: CASSVLGGPYEQYF
j_call: TRBJ1-2; v_call: TRBV27; cdr3_aa: CASSLQGRRDYGYTF
j_call: TRBJ2-5; v_call: TRBV12-3/TRBV12-4; cdr3_aa: CASSTTAGDETQYF
j_call: TRBJ1-2; v_call: TRBV20-1; cdr3_aa: CSARAWDNYGYTF
j_call: TRBJ2-1; v_call: TRBV10-3; cdr3_aa: CAISEFQGADEQFF
j_call: TRBJ2-3; v_call: TRBV19; cdr3_aa: CASSSKIAGVTDTQYF
j_call: TRBJ1-6; v_call: TRBV18; cdr3_aa: CASSPKQGGNSPLHF
j_call: TRBJ2-1; v_call: TRBV30; cdr3_aa: CAWSDGGLWTGEQFF
j_call: TRBJ2-3; v_call: TRBV7-2; cdr3_aa: CASSLSVQGAGGTQYF
j_call: TRBJ2-3; v_call: TRBV5-1; cdr3_aa: CASSSGQPSTDTQYF
j_call: TRBJ1-5; v_call: TRBV5-1; cdr3_aa: CASSFSGSRDQPQHF